The text below deals with one TCR beta chain. Its target is unknown. The data are from a study of cytomegalovirus exposure and HLA in healthy donors. The study, taken as a whole, reports: Later analysis suggested links between common viral pathogens and several top significant clusters. There were 150 to 200 TCR beta chains listed as cytomegalovirus-associated.

The CDR3 contains 15 residues. Trimming left V 7 bases short and J 2 bases short, with 15 bases between. The germline V gene has CDR1 MNHEY and CDR2 SVGAGI. With 60 Vbeta and 13 Jbeta primers, the PCR was carried out. Assay used: immunoSEQ multiplex PCR; TCRdb lists only in-frame clones, some missing. The sample lists about 150,000 clones, approximately 77% occurring once. Sample: PBMCs. The clonotype was recovered from a man aged 18 to 30 in good health and CMV-seronegative. The chain recombines TRBV6-5 with TRBJ1-5; D is perhaps TRBD1 (5 bases). The CDR3 bases are TGTGCCAGCACCCCCCGGGCAGGGCGCAATCAGCCCCAGCATTTT. Encoded protein: CASTPRAGRNQPQHF.